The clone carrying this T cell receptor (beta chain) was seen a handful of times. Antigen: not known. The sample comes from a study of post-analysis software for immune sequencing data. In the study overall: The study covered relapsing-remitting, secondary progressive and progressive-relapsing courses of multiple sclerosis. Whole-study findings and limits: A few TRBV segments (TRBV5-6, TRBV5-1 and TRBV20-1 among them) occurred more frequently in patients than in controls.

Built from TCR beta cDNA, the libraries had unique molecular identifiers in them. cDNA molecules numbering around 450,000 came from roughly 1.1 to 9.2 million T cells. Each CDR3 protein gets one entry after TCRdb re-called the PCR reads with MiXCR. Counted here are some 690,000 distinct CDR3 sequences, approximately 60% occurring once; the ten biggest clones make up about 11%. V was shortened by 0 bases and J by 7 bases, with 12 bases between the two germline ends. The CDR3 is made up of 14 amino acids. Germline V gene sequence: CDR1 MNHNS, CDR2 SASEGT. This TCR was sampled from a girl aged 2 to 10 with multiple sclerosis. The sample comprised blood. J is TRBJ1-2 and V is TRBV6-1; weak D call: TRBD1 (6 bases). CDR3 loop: CASSEAEGDFGYTF. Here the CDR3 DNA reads TGTGCCAGCAGTGAAGCAGAGGGGGATTTTGGCTACACCTTC.